This T cell receptor (beta chain) comes out of a study of radiotherapy plus CTLA-4 blockade in lung cancer. The study, taken as a whole, reports: TCR clones of tumor origin grew in blood after radiotherapy plus ipilimumab.

The repertoire was sequenced with immunoSEQ multiplex PCR; TCRdb's copy has only in-frame clones and lacks some. The sample gives about 95,000 clones, about four fifths of which show up once; around 0.78% is in the top ten. V gave up 2 bases and J gave up 1 base; unmatched junction bases: 4. The CDR3 has 16 residues. The germline CDR1 and CDR2 sequences are GTSNPN and SVGIG (reference sequence). On this clone itself: Its antigen is still unknown.

The sequences come from peripheral blood, collected from a patient treated with radiotherapy plus ipilimumab. The sequence came from a human donor with non-small cell lung cancer who had stable disease on radiotherapy plus ipilimumab. The chain recombines TRBV30 with TRBJ2-6; 8 bases line up with TRBD1. CDR3 region: CAWSPTGASGANVLTF. CDR3 DNA: TGTGCCTGGAGTCCGACAGGGGCGTCTGGGGCCAACGTCCTGACTTTC.